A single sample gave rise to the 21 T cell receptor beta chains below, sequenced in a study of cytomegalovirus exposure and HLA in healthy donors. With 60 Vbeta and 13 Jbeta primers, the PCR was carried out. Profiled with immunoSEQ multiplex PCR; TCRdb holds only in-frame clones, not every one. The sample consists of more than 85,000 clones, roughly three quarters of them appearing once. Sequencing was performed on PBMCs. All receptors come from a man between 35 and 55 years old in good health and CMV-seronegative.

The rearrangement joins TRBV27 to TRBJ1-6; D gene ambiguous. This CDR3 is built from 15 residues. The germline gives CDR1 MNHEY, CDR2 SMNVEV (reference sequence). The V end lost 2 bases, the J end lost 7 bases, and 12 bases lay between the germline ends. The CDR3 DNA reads TGTGCCAGCAGTTTAAGCGGACGAAGGAATTCACCCCTCCACTTT. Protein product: CASSLSGRRNSPLHF.

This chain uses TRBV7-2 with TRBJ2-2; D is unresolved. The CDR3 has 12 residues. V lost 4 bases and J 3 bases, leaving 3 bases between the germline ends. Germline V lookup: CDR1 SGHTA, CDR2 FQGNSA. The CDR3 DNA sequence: TGTGCCAGCAGCTCTTACACCGGGGAGCTGTTTTTT. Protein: CASSSYTGELFF.

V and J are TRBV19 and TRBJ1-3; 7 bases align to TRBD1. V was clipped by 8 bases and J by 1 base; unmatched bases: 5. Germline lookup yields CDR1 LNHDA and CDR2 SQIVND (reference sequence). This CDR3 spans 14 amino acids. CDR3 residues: CASGTDTSGNTIYF. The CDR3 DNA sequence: TGTGCCAGTGGGACAGATACTTCTGGAAACACCATATATTTT. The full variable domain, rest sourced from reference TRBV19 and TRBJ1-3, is DGGITQSPKYLFRKEGQNVTLSCEQNLNHDAMYWYRQDPGQGLRLIYYSQIVNDFQKGDIAEGYSVSREKKESFPLTVTSAQKNPTAFYLCASGTDTSGNTIYFGEGSWLTVV.

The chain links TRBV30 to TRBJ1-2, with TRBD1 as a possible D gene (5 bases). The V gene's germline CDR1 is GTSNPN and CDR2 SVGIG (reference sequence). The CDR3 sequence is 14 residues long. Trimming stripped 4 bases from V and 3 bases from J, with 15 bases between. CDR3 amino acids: CAWISRWGDYGYTF. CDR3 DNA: TGTGCCTGGATCTCACGGTGGGGGGACTATGGCTACACCTTC.

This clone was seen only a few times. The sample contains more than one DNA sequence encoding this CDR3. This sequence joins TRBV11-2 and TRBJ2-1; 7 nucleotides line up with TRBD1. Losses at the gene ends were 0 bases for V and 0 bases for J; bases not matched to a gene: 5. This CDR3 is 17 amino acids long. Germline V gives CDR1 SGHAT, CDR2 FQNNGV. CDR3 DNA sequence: TGTGCCAGCAGCTTAGAAGGGGGCTACAGCTCCTACAATGAGCAGTTCTTC. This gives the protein CASSLEGGYSSYNEQFF.

The CDR3 reads CASSLGFVGGAPLEQYF. CDR3 coding DNA: TGCGCCAGCAGCTTGGGCTTTGTCGGGGGGGCCCCGTTGGAGCAGTACTTC. The chain combines TRBV5-1 with TRBJ2-7, with 8 bases that match TRBD2. Germline CDR1 reads SGHRS; CDR2 reads YFSETQ. CDR3 length: 17 amino acids. J was trimmed by 7 bases and V by 0 bases; bases with no gene match: 15.

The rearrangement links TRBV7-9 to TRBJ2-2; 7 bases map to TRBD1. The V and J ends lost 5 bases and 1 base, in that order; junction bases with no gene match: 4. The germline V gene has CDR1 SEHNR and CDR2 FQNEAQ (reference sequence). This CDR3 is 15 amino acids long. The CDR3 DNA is TGTGCCAGCAGCCGAGGGGGCCGGAACACCGGGGAGCTGTTTTTT. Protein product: CASSRGGRNTGELFF.

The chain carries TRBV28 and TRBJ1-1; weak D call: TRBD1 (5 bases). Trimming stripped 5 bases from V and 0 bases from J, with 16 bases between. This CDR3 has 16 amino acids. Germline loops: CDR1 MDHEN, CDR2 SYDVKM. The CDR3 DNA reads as TGTGCCAGCAGTATCCGACAGCAGAGTTTGAACACTGAAGCTTTCTTT. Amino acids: CASSIRQQSLNTEAFF.

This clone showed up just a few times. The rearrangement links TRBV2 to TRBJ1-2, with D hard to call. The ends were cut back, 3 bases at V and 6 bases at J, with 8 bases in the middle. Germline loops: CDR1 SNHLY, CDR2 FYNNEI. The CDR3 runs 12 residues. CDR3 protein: CASSDTRHGYTF. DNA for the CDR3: TGTGCCAGCAGTGACACCAGGCATGGCTACACCTTC.

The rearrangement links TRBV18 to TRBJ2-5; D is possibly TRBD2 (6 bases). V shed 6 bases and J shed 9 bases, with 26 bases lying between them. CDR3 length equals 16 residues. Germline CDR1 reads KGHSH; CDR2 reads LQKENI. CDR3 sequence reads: CASSQETSSGGVAQYF. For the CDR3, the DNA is TGTGCCAGCTCGCAGGAAACTAGCTCCGGAGGGGTTGCCCAGTACTTC.

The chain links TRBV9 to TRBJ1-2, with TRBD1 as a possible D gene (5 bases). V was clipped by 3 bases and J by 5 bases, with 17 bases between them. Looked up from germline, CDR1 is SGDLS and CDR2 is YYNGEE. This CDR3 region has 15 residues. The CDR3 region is CASSASLGQSYGYTF. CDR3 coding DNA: TGTGCCAGCAGCGCCTCCCTGGGGCAGTCTTATGGCTACACCTTC.

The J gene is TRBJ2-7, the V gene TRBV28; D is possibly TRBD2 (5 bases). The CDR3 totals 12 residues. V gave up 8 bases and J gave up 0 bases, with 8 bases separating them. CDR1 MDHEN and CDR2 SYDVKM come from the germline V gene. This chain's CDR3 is CASGGDSYEQYF. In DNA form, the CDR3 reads TGTGCCAGCGGAGGAGACTCCTACGAGCAGTACTTC.

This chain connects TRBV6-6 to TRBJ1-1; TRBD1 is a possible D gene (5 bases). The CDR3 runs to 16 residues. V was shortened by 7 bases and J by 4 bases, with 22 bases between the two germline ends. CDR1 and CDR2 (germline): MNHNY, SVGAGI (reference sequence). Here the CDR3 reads CASTPVMGRGSTEAFF. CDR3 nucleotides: TGTGCCAGCACCCCCGTGATGGGGCGCGGGAGCACTGAAGCTTTCTTT.

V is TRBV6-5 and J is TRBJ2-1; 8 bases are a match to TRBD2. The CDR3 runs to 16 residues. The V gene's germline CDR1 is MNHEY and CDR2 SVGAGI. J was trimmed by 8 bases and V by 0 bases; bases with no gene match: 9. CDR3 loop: CASSYSTGREEDEQFF. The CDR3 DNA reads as TGTGCCAGCAGTTACTCGACCGGGAGGGAGGAGGATGAGCAGTTCTTC.

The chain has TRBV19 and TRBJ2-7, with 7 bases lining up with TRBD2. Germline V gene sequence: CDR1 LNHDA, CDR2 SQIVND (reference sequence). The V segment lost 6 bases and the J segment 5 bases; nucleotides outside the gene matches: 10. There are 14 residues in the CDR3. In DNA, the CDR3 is TGTGCCAGTAGGGCGGGAGATTTTATGAACGAGCAGTACTTC. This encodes CASRAGDFMNEQYF.

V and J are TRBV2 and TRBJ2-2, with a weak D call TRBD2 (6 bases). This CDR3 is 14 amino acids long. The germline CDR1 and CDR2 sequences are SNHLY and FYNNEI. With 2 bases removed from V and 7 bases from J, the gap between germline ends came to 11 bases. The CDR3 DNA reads TGTGCCAGCAGTGAACCAGGCGGGGTCGGGGAGCTGTTTTTT. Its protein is CASSEPGGVGELFF.

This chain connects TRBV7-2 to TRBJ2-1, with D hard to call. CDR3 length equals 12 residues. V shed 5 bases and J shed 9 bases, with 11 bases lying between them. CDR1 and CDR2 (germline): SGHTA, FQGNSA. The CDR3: CASSLPPGEQFF. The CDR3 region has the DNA TGTGCCAGCAGCCTACCACCGGGTGAGCAGTTCTTC. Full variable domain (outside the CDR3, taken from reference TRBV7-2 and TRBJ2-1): GAGVSQSPSNKVTEKGKDVELRCDPISGHTALYWYRQSLGQGLEFLIYFQGNSAPDKSGLPSDRFSAERTGGSVSTLTIQRTQQEDSAVYLCASSLPPGEQFFGPGTRLTVL.

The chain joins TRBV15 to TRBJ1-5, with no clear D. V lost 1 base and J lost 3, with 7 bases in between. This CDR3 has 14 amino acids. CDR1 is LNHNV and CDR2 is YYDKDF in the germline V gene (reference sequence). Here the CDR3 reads CATSRGRDNQPQHF. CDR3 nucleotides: TGTGCCACCAGCAGAGGACGGGACAATCAGCCCCAGCATTTT.

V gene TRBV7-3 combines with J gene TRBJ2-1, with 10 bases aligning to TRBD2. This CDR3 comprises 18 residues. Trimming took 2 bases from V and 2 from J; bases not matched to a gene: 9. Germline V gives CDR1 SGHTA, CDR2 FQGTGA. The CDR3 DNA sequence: TGTGCCAGCAGCTTATTTCCCTCTAGCGGGGGAGCCTACAATGAGCAGTTCTTC. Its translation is CASSLFPSSGGAYNEQFF.

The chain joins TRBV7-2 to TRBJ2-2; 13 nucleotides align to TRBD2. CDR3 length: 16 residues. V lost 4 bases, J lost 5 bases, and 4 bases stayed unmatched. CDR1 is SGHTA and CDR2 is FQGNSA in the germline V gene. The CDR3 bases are TGTGCCAGCAGCTCCACTAGCGGGAGGGGAACCGGGGAGCTGTTTTTT. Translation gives CASSSTSGRGTGELFF.

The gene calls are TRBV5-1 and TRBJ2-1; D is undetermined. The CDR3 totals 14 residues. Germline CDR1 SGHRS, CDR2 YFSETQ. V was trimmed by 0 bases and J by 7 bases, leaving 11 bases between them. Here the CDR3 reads CASSLVPGANEQFF. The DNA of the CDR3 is TGCGCCAGCAGCTTGGTGCCGGGTGCGAATGAGCAGTTCTTC. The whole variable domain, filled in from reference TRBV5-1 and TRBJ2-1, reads KAGVTQTPRYLIKTRGQQVTLSCSPISGHRSVSWYQQTPGQGLQFLFEYFSETQRNKGNFPGRFSGRQFSNSRSEMNVSTLELGDSALYLCASSLVPGANEQFFGPGTRLTVL.